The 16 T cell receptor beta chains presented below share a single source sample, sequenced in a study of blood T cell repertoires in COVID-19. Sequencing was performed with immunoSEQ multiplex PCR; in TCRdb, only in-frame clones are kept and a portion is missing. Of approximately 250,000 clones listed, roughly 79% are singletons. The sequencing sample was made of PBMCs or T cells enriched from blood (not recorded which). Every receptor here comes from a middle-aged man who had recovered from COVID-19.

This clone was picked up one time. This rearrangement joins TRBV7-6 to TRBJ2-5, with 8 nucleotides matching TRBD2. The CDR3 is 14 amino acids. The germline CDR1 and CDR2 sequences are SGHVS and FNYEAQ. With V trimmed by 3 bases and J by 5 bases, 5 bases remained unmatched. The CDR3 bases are TGTGCCAGCAGCTTGGCGGGGGGATTGGAGACCCAGTACTTC. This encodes CASSLAGGLETQYF.

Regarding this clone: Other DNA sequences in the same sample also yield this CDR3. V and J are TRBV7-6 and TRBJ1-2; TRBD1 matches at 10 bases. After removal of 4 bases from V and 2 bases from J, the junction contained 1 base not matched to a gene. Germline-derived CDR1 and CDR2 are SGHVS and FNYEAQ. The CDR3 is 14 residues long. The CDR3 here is CASSSGQGNYGYTF. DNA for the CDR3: TGTGCCAGCAGCTCGGGACAGGGGAACTATGGCTACACCTTC.

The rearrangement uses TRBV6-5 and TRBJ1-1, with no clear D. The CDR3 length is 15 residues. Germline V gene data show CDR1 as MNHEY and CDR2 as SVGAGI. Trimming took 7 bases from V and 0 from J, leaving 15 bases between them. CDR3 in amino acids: CASNINREMNTEAFF. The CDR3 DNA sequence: TGTGCCAGCAATATAAACAGAGAAATGAACACTGAAGCTTTCTTT.

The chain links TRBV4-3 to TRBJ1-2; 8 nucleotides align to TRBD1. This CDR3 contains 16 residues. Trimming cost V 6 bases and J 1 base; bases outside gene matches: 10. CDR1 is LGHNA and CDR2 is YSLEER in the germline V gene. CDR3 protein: CASSVSGTGVNYGYTF. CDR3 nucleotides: TGCGCCAGCAGTGTTTCCGGGACAGGAGTTAACTATGGCTACACCTTC.

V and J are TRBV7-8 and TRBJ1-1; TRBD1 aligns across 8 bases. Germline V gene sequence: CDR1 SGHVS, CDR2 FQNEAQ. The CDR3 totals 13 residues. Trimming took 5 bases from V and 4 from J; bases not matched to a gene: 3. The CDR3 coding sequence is TGTGCCAGCAGCGGACAGGGCGGCACTGAAGCTTTCTTT. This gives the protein CASSGQGGTEAFF.

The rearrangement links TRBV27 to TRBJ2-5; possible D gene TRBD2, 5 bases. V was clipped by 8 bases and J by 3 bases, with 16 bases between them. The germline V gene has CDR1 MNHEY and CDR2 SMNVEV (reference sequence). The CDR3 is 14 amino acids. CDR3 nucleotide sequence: TGTGCCAGCGCCCGGGCCGGGGTGGAAGAGACCCAGTACTTC. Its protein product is CASARAGVEETQYF.

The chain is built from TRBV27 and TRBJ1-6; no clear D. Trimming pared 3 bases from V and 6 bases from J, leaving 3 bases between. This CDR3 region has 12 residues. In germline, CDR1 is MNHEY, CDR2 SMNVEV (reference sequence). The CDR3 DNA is TGTGCCAGCAGTTTTCTTAATTCACCCCTCCACTTT. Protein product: CASSFLNSPLHF.

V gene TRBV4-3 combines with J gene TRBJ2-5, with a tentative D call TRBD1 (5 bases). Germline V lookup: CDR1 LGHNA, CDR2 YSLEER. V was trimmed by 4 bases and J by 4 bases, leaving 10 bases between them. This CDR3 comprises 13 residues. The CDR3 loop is CASSRRTGETQYF. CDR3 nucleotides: TGCGCCAGCAGCCGACGTACAGGAGAGACCCAGTACTTC.

The CDR3 protein is CASSLPSSGAGLNEQFF. The CDR3 nucleotides read TGTGCCAGCAGCTTACCCTCTAGCGGGGCCGGGTTAAATGAGCAGTTCTTC. This chain links TRBV11-3 with TRBJ2-1; TRBD2 matches at 9 bases. Germline V lookup: CDR1 SGHNT, CDR2 YENEEA. CDR3 length equals 17 residues. Trimming cost V 2 bases and J 7 bases; bases outside gene matches: 12.

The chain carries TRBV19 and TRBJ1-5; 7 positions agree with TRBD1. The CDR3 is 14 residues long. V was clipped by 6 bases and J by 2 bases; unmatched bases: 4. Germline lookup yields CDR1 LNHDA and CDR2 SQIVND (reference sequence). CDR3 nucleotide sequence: TGTGCCAGTAGAGAAACAGGGGGCAATCAGCCCCAGCATTTT. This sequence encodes CASRETGGNQPQHF.

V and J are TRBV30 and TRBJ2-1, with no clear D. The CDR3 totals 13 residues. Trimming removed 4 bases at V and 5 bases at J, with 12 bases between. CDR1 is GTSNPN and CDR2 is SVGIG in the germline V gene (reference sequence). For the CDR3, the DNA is TGTGCCTGGACTAGATTTCTAGACAATGAGCAGTTCTTC. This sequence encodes CAWTRFLDNEQFF.

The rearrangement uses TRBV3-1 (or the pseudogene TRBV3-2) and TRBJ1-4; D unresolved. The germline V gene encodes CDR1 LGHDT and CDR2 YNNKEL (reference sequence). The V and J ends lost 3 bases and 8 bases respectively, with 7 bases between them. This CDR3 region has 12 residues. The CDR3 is CASSQITEKLFF. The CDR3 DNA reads TGTGCCAGCAGCCAGATTACAGAAAAACTGTTTTTT.

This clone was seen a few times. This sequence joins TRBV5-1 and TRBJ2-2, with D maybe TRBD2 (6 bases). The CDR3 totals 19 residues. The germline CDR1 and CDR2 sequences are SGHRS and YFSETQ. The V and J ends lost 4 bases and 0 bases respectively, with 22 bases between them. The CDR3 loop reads CASSAGGGSGSANTGELFF. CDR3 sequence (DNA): TGCGCCAGCAGCGCCGGGGGTGGTAGCGGCAGCGCGAACACCGGGGAGCTGTTTTTT.

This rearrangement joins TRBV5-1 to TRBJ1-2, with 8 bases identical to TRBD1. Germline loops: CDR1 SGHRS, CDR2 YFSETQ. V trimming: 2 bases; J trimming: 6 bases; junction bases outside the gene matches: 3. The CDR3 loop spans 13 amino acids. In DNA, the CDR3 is TGCGCCAGCAGCTTCACGACAGGGGATGGCTACACCTTC. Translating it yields CASSFTTGDGYTF.

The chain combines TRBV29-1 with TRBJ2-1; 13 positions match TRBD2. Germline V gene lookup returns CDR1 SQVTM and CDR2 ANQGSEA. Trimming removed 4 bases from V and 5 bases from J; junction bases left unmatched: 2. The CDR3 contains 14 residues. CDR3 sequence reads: CSVAGLAGDNEQFF. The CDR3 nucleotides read TGCAGCGTTGCAGGACTAGCGGGAGACAATGAGCAGTTCTTC.

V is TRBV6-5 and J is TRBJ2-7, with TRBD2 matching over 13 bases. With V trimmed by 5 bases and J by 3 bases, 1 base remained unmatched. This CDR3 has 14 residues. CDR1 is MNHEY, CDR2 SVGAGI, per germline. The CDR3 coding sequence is TGTGCCAGCAGTAGGACTAGCGGGAGCTACGAGCAGTACTTC. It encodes CASSRTSGSYEQYF.